This entry describes one T cell receptor beta chain. Its binding antigen is unknown. No base-level quality is on record; no much larger clone is a single base apart. The CDR1 and CDR2 encoded by the germline V gene are SGHAT and FQNNGV. The V and J ends are trimmed by 1 base and 4 bases, leaving 3 bases between them. The CDR3 sequence holds 12 residues, the cysteine and phenylalanine included. Only the CDR3 region is kept as DNA, spanning 36 bases read in frame from base 1. The immunoSEQ Assay was used to sequence TCR beta CDR3 regions from DNA. Concerning the study's data processing: To compute T cell density, TCR beta template counts were normalized to usable DNA, which was estimated by amplifying housekeeping genes. Richness was estimated using the preseqR package, with extrapolation to 400,000 templates for PBMC samples and to 120,000 templates for tissue samples. Clonality was taken to be one minus Pielou's evenness. Differential abundance testing on productive amino-acid clonotypes, with a minimum total count of 5 and an alpha of 0.1, was used to identify tissue-enriched TCRs. The Jaccard Index and the Morisita Overlap Index were used to quantify repertoire overlap between compartments. GLIPH grouped TCR beta CDR3s together with public tetramer-defined viral CDR3s, and a viral motif had to include at least three viral sequences and also show V-gene enrichment. What TCRdb holds here is the immuneACCESS table cut down to in-frame rearrangements. Part of the clones is not present; checked against another copy, under half of the missing clones reflect an unresolved V gene, and the others are unexplained. V, J and clone size are taken as reported in that table, and D and trimming were inferred from the DNA itself. This sample lists 86,000 or so clones; 84% were detected once. The biggest ten clones account for approximately 2.5% of the sample.

The sample is drawn from a study of T cells in localized non-small cell lung cancer (dated by TCRdb to the early 2020s). Broadly, across the study: The study analyzed T cell repertoires of around 250 early-stage NSCLC patients, comparing tumors and uninvolved tumor-adjacent lungs. A mean age of around 69 years was recorded for the NSCLC patients, of whom under 150 were male and 95 to 110 were female. All 250 or so NSCLC patients in the cohort were treatment-naive and had localized lung tumors that were resected. General study outcomes and caveats: Higher T cell density in blood was associated with longer overall survival, whereas higher clonality in adjacent lung was associated with shorter survival. Uninvolved tumor-adjacent lung showed the highest T cell clonality, higher than tumor, which suggests more focused antigenic responses in the uninvolved tumor-adjacent lung. Because multi-region tumor sequencing was not performed, intratumor heterogeneity could not be ruled out. Since the design was exploratory, TCR variables were selected using unadjusted p-values with no false-discovery rate correction. Of the top 100 tumor clones, a median of 57 were detected in paired uninvolved adjacent lung; 28 were also among that lung's top 100.

At diagnosis, tumor, uninvolved tumor-adjacent lung and peripheral blood were collected and then preserved as a mix of FFPE and fresh-frozen material. For TCR repertoire profiling, blood samples were analyzed as peripheral blood mononuclear cells. The sequence derives from a man between 40 and 70 years old with stage I lung adenocarcinoma. The sample was peripheral blood, taken before any cancer treatment. The V gene is TRBV11-2 and the J gene is TRBJ2-3; a confident D gene designation cannot be given. For the CDR3, the sequence is CASSLVADTQYF. The sequence in DNA is TGTGCCAGCAGCTTAGTAGCAGATACGCAGTATTTT.